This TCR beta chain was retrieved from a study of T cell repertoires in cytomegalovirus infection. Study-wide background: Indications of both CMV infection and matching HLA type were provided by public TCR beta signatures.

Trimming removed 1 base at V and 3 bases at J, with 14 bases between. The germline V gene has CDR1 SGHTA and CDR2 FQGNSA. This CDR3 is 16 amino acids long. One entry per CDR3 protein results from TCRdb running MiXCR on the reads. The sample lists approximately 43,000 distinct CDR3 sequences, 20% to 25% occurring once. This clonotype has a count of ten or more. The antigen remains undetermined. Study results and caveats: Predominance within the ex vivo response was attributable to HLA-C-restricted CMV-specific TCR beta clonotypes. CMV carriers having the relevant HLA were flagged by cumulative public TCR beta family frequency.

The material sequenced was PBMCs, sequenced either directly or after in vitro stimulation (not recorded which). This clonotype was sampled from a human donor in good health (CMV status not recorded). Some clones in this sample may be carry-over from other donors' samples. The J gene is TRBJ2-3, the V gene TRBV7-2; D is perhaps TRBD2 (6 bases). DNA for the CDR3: TGTGCCAGCAGCTTAGGTCCACTAGCAAGGACAGATACGCAGTATTTT. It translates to CASSLGPLARTDTQYF.